Shown below are 16 T cell receptor beta chains from a single sample sequenced in a study of T cell responses to AZD1222 COVID-19 vaccine. Produced via immunoSEQ multiplex PCR; TCRdb's table is partial and in-frame only. The top ten clones hold roughly 1.4% of a sample with 100,000 or so clones, around 83% of them seen once. Sample: peripheral blood, taken on day 0 of AZD1222 vaccination. The receptor source for this set is an adult in good health.

This chain uses TRBV5-1 with TRBJ1-4; 8 bases map to TRBD1. This CDR3 comprises 16 residues. J was trimmed by 2 bases and V by 3 bases; bases with no gene match: 6. Germline values: CDR1 SGHRS, CDR2 YFSETQ. CDR3: CASSWGDRTTNEKLFF. In nucleotides, the CDR3 is TGCGCCAGCAGCTGGGGGGACAGGACCACTAATGAAAAACTGTTTTTT.

Worth noting for this clone: Other nucleotide sequences in the sample specify the same CDR3. This chain connects TRBV18 to TRBJ1-5; 12 bases fit TRBD1. Germline-derived CDR1 and CDR2 are KGHSH and LQKENI. The CDR3 has 15 amino acids. Losses at the gene ends were 3 bases for V and 6 bases for J; bases not matched to a gene: 3. The CDR3 DNA follows: TGTGCCAGCTCACCGGGGACAGGGGGCGGTCAGCCCCAGCATTTT. Amino acid sequence: CASSPGTGGGQPQHF.

This sequence joins TRBV28 and TRBJ1-2; D perhaps matches TRBD1 (6 bases). Looked up from germline, CDR1 is MDHEN and CDR2 is SYDVKM. Trimming cost V 8 bases and J 10 bases, with 23 bases left between them. This CDR3 has 14 residues. The CDR3 region has the DNA TGTGCCAGCCTTACCCGCCGGGACATGAGGCCCTACACCTTC. Protein: CASLTRRDMRPYTF.

The rearrangement links TRBV28 to TRBJ1-1; a possible D gene is TRBD1 (5 bases). Germline V gene data show CDR1 as MDHEN and CDR2 as SYDVKM. Trimming left V 3 bases short and J 3 bases short, with 23 bases between. CDR3 size: 18 residues. The CDR3 coding sequence is TGTGCCAGCAGTTTTTACAGGTCGATTTTCGGGTCAGACACTGAAGCTTTCTTT. As protein: CASSFYRSIFGSDTEAFF.

V and J are TRBV7-2 and TRBJ1-1, with D possibly being TRBD1 (6 bases). This CDR3 is 15 amino acids long. The germline V and J ends were trimmed by 2 bases and 1 base, with 11 bases remaining between them. The V gene's germline CDR1 is SGHTA and CDR2 FQGNSA. The CDR3 region is CASSLPRTENTEAFF. For the CDR3, the DNA is TGTGCCAGCAGCTTACCCCGGACAGAGAACACTGAAGCTTTCTTT.

A few counts support this clone. The CDR3 here is CASSLIGTGGLNSPLHF. CDR3 sequence (DNA): TGTGCCAGCAGCCTGATCGGGACAGGGGGCTTAAATTCACCCCTCCACTTT. The J gene is TRBJ1-6, the V gene TRBV7-2, with 12 bases matching TRBD1. Germline V lookup: CDR1 SGHTA, CDR2 FQGNSA. The CDR3 covers 17 residues. V was pared by 5 bases and J by 7 bases, with 9 bases of the junction left unmatched.

The CDR3 spells CASSFQEMRGYTF. CDR3 in DNA: TGTGCCAGCAGCTTTCAGGAGATGAGGGGCTACACCTTC. This chain joins TRBV7-2 and TRBJ1-2; D is unresolved. V was shortened by 3 bases and J by 8 bases, with 13 bases between the two germline ends. The CDR3 extends over 13 amino acids. Germline V gives CDR1 SGHTA, CDR2 FQGNSA.

This chain links TRBV9 with TRBJ2-7; 14 positions match TRBD2. This CDR3 has 14 amino acids. Germline loops: CDR1 SGDLS, CDR2 YYNGEE. The V gene end was trimmed by 0 bases and the J gene end by 9 bases; junction bases not matched to a gene: 2. This chain's CDR3 is CASSVGLAGGAQYF. The CDR3 DNA sequence: TGTGCCAGCAGCGTAGGACTAGCGGGAGGGGCGCAGTACTTC. Looking up the rest from reference TRBV9 and TRBJ2-7 gives the full variable domain: DSGVTQTPKHLITATGQRVTLRCSPRSGDLSVYWYQQSLDQGLQFLIQYYNGEERAKGNILERFSAQQFPDLHSELNLSSLELGDSALYFCASSVGLAGGAQYFGPGTRLTVT.

The chain uses TRBV2 and TRBJ2-6; no reliable D call. Trimming removed 11 bases from V and 0 bases from J, with 11 bases in between. Germline V lookup: CDR1 SNHLY, CDR2 FYNNEI. This CDR3 contains 14 residues. The CDR3 sequence is CAGNPTSGANVLTF. For the CDR3, the DNA is TGTGCCGGAAACCCGACCTCTGGGGCCAACGTCCTGACTTTC.

There are a few counts of this clone. The rearrangement links TRBV7-9 to TRBJ1-4; D is unclear. The CDR3 loop spans 14 amino acids. CDR1 is SEHNR and CDR2 is FQNEAQ in the germline V gene (reference sequence). Trimming removed 8 bases from V and 8 bases from J, with 18 bases in between. The CDR3 protein is CASSLAVLEEKLFF. Written as DNA, the CDR3 is TGTGCCAGCTCCCTCGCGGTCTTGGAGGAAAAACTGTTTTTT.

The chain is built from TRBV4-3 and TRBJ1-5; D call uncertain. The CDR3 has 13 amino acids. The V and J ends lost 0 bases and 1 base respectively, with 1 base between them. Germline V gene sequence: CDR1 LGHNA, CDR2 YSLEER. For the CDR3, the DNA is TGCGCCAGCAGCCAAGACAGCAATCAGCCCCAGCATTTT. This encodes CASSQDSNQPQHF.

CDR3 region: CASSQERALAGDLQETQYF. The DNA of the CDR3 is TGTGCCAGCAGCCAAGAGAGGGCCTTGGCGGGAGACCTCCAAGAGACCCAGTACTTC. The rearrangement uses TRBV4-2 and TRBJ2-5; 7 nucleotides match TRBD2. V trimming: 0 bases; J trimming: 1 base; junction bases outside the gene matches: 14. The CDR3 is 19 amino acids. Germline lookup yields CDR1 LGHNA and CDR2 YNFKEQ.

This chain uses TRBV5-4 with TRBJ2-7, with 8 positions matching TRBD1. There are 14 residues in the CDR3. The germline V gene encodes CDR1 SGHNT and CDR2 YYREEE (reference sequence). Trimming at V came to 2 bases and at J to 5 bases, leaving 6 bases not matched to a gene. The CDR3: CASSLTGGSNEQYF. The CDR3 nucleotides read TGTGCCAGCAGCTTAACAGGGGGAAGTAACGAGCAGTACTTC.

This clone was seen just once. The chain joins TRBV6-4 to TRBJ2-1; 11 nucleotides agree with TRBD2. Germline V CDR1 and CDR2: MRHNA, SNTAGT. The CDR3 is 16 residues long. Germline trimming cut 6 bases from V and 9 bases from J; bases unmatched to any gene: 13. CDR3 sequence (DNA): TGTGCCAGCAGCGAGATGGGACTAGCGGTTACTGGTGAGCAGTTCTTC. Amino acid sequence: CASSEMGLAVTGEQFF.

V is TRBV28 and J is TRBJ1-3, with a weak D call TRBD1 (5 bases). Germline-derived CDR1 and CDR2 are MDHEN and SYDVKM. The CDR3 has 17 amino acids. V was pared by 2 bases and J by 2 bases, with 16 bases between. CDR3 sequence (DNA): TGTGCCAGCAGTTTAGGGGTAGGGGACGGTGCTGGAAACACCATATATTTT. Translation: CASSLGVGDGAGNTIYF.

The V call is TRBV7-3, the J call TRBJ2-2; D is unresolved. CDR3 length: 16 residues. The V gene's germline CDR1 is SGHTA and CDR2 FQGTGA. Trimming removed 2 bases at V and 4 bases at J, with 14 bases between. This CDR3 reads CASSLFIFSGTGELFF. The CDR3 DNA follows: TGTGCCAGCAGCTTATTCATTTTTTCGGGCACCGGGGAGCTGTTTTTT. Full variable domain (missing parts from reference TRBV7-3 and TRBJ2-2): GAGVSQTPSNKVTEKGKYVELRCDPISGHTALYWYRQSLGQGPEFLIYFQGTGAADDSGLPNDRFFAVRPEGSVSTLKIQRTERGDSAVYLCASSLFIFSGTGELFFGEGSRLTVL.